This T cell receptor (beta chain) was sequenced during a study of T cells after yellow fever vaccination. General observations from the study: When the response was secondary, it was weaker but reached its peak faster, day 5 versus 15.

Using its own MiXCR run on the 5' RACE reads, TCRdb lists one record per CDR3 protein. The sample lists 150,000 to 200,000 distinct CDR3 sequences, 6% to 7.5% seen once, with roughly 2.5% in the top ten. This clonotype was picked up a small number of times. Its specificity is unknown. The V and J ends lost 2 bases and 5 bases, in that order; junction bases with no gene match: 10. The CDR3 totals 18 residues. CDR1 and CDR2 (germline): SGHAT, FQDESV (reference sequence). The TCR originated in a man between 18 and 29 years old who received the YFV17D yellow fever vaccine. The chain joins TRBV11-1 to TRBJ2-3, with TRBD2 identical over 13 bases. The source was CD4+ T cells sorted from PBMCs, collected less than 6 days after the first yellow fever vaccination. The CDR3 sequence is CASSLPPGLAGKGDTQYF. CDR3 coding DNA: TGTGCCAGCAGCTTACCTCCGGGACTAGCGGGGAAGGGAGATACGCAGTATTTT.